This passage covers 22 T cell receptor beta chains from one sample sequenced in a study of vaccination effects on CD4 cells after COVID-19. Clones were sequenced by immunoSEQ multiplex PCR, and TCRdb holds only the in-frame ones, with some missing. The repertoire holds around 40,000 clones, around 72% seen once, with just under 30% in the top ten. Antigen-specific CD4+ T cell clonotypes were called by their expansion after viral peptide-pool culture in ViraFEST. When less than 12 days of culture had elapsed, CD4+ T cells were isolated. The infection with SARS-CoV-2 (confirmed by PCR) occurred in this person between March and December 2020. The antigens these receptors bind are not known. Sequenced material: CD4+ T cells from PBMCs cultured with a peptide pool, taken before COVID-19 vaccination. The receptors here all came from a human donor who had a prior SARS-CoV-2 infection.

This clone occurred a few times. The chain uses TRBV18 and TRBJ2-3; D remains ambiguous. Germline V gene lookup returns CDR1 KGHSH and CDR2 LQKENI. The CDR3 loop spans 16 amino acids. The V gene lost 0 bases and the J gene lost 0 bases, with 10 bases spanning the gap. CDR3 region: CASSPPSLSSTDTQYF. CDR3 coding DNA: TGTGCCAGCTCACCACCGAGTTTGTCTAGCACAGATACGCAGTATTTT.

This clone was seen once. The chain carries TRBV29-1 and TRBJ2-5; 10 nucleotides line up with TRBD2. The CDR3 totals 16 residues. Per germline, CDR1 SQVTM and CDR2 ANQGSEA. J gave up 1 base and V 4 bases, and 9 bases lay outside the gene matches. The CDR3 region has the DNA TGCAGCGTTGCCCATACTAGCGGGGCTTTCCAAGAGACCCAGTACTTC. This codes for CSVAHTSGAFQETQYF. Full variable domain (missing parts from reference TRBV29-1 and TRBJ2-5): SAVISQKPSRDICQRGTSLTIQCQVDSQVTMMFWYRQQPGQSLTLIATANQGSEATYESGFVIDKFPISRPNLTFSTLTVSNMSPEDSSIYLCSVAHTSGAFQETQYFGPGTRLLVL.

The genes are TRBV4-2 and TRBJ1-1; D ambiguous. CDR1 is LGHNA, CDR2 YNFKEQ, per germline. V was trimmed by 1 base and J by 8 bases, leaving 14 bases between them. This CDR3 comprises 14 residues. The DNA for the CDR3 is TGTGCCAGCAGCCAAGGGGTTGGGCTTTCAGAAGCTTTCTTT. It codes for CASSQGVGLSEAFF.

This chain connects TRBV6-4 to TRBJ2-1; 9 bases are shared with TRBD2. CDR3 length: 13 residues. Germline V lookup: CDR1 MRHNA, CDR2 SNTAGT. V was clipped by 5 bases and J by 8 bases; unmatched bases: 4. CDR3 loop: CASSRREGDEQFF. CDR3 nucleotides: TGTGCCAGCAGTAGGCGGGAGGGGGATGAGCAGTTCTTC.

The chain links TRBV19 to TRBJ1-1; 8 bases map to TRBD1. This CDR3 has 14 amino acids. The J segment lost 2 bases and the V segment lost 9 bases, leaving 8 bases of the junction unmatched. Germline values: CDR1 LNHDA, CDR2 SQIVND (reference sequence). The CDR3 spells CASKRDRRNTEAFF. The CDR3 region has the DNA TGTGCCAGCAAACGGGACAGGAGAAACACTGAAGCTTTCTTT.

CDR3 sequence: CASSEQGHGELFF. CDR3 in DNA: TGTGCCAGCAGTGAACAGGGACACGGGGAGCTGTTTTTT. The rearrangement joins TRBV2 to TRBJ2-2; D possibly corresponds to TRBD1 (6 bases). Looked up from germline, CDR1 is SNHLY and CDR2 is FYNNEI. The V end was cut by 2 bases, the J end by 7 bases, with 8 bases between. This CDR3 has 13 residues.

The chain couples TRBV9 to TRBJ1-6; possibly TRBD1 for D (6 bases). CDR1 and CDR2 (germline): SGDLS, YYNGEE. The V and J ends lost 3 bases and 10 bases respectively, with 14 bases between them. The CDR3 extends over 14 amino acids. CDR3 in DNA: TGTGCCAGCAGCGAGGGGGACGCCCTGTCACCCCTCCACTTT. It translates to CASSEGDALSPLHF.

The chain uses TRBV27 and TRBJ2-1, with no clear D. The germline gives CDR1 MNHEY, CDR2 SMNVEV (reference sequence). The CDR3 runs to 16 residues. V lost 5 bases to trimming and J lost 7 bases, with 21 bases between them. CDR3 nucleotides: TGTGCCAGCAGTCCGGTACTAAACCCCAGAGTTAATGAGCAGTTCTTC. It encodes CASSPVLNPRVNEQFF.

The sample holds one count of this clone. The chain combines TRBV27 with TRBJ2-7; D unresolved. With 7 bases removed from V and 1 base from J, the gap between germline ends came to 5 bases. Germline CDR1 reads MNHEY; CDR2 reads SMNVEV (reference sequence). The CDR3 is 11 amino acids. The CDR3 loop is CASNESYEQYF. The DNA of the CDR3 is TGTGCCAGCAATGAGTCCTACGAGCAGTACTTC.

The chain employs TRBV6-5 and TRBJ1-5; TRBD1 agrees at 9 bases. Germline V gene data show CDR1 as MNHEY and CDR2 as SVGAGI. V was clipped by 6 bases and J by 5 bases; unmatched bases: 5. This CDR3 contains 14 residues. Here the CDR3 DNA reads TGTGCCAGCAGCCTCGACAGGGGGGATCAGCCCCAGCATTTT. This translates into CASSLDRGDQPQHF.

V and J are TRBV4-1 and TRBJ1-5, with D hard to call. Germline V CDR1 and CDR2: MGHRA, YSYEKL. This CDR3 is built from 19 residues. Trimming removed 2 bases at V and 5 bases at J, with 25 bases between. Here the CDR3 reads CASSQSNGKGKNEHQPQHF. In DNA form, the CDR3 reads TGCGCCAGCAGCCAATCGAATGGTAAAGGGAAGAACGAACATCAGCCCCAGCATTTT.

This chain connects TRBV24-1 to TRBJ2-3; no firm D call. V was trimmed by 5 bases and J by 0 bases, leaving 11 bases between them. Germline V gene lookup returns CDR1 KGHDR and CDR2 SFDVKD. The length of the CDR3 is 15 residues. The CDR3 sequence is CATSAPSRSTDTQYF. The CDR3 nucleotides read TGTGCCACCAGTGCCCCCTCCCGTAGCACAGATACGCAGTATTTT.

The chain uses TRBV30 and TRBJ1-1, with a tentative D call TRBD1 (6 bases). The CDR3 extends over 12 amino acids. Germline assignment: CDR1 GTSNPN and CDR2 SVGIG (reference sequence). V lost 5 bases, J lost 11 bases, and 18 bases lay in between. In nucleotides, the CDR3 is TGTGCCTGGGCAGGGGATCTTCTAGGCGCTTTCTTT. It translates to CAWAGDLLGAFF.

The table lists this clone with a few counts. The genes are TRBV11-2 and TRBJ1-1; 8 bases match TRBD1. The CDR3 runs to 13 residues. J gave up 7 bases and V 5 bases, and 6 bases lay outside the gene matches. Germline V gives CDR1 SGHAT, CDR2 FQNNGV. CDR3 bases: TGTGCCAGCAGCACAGGGGGTTCATTTGAAGCTTTCTTT. Translation gives CASSTGGSFEAFF. The whole variable domain, filled in from reference TRBV11-2 and TRBJ1-1, reads EAGVAQSPRYKIIEKRQSVAFWCNPISGHATLYWYQQILGQGPKLLIQFQNNGVVDDSQLPKDRFSAERLKGVDSTLKIQPAKLEDSAVYLCASSTGGSFEAFFGQGTRLTVV.

This clone was observed once. Here the CDR3 reads CASSALQGIGETQYF. CDR3 DNA sequence: TGCGCCAGCAGCGCACTACAGGGTATCGGAGAGACCCAGTACTTC. The chain links TRBV5-1 to TRBJ2-5; D possibly corresponds to TRBD1 (6 bases). The CDR3 has 15 amino acids. V shed 4 bases and J shed 4 bases, with 17 bases lying between them. CDR1 and CDR2 (germline): SGHRS, YFSETQ.

The chain has TRBV7-9 and TRBJ2-7; D perhaps matches TRBD1 (6 bases). Germline CDR1 reads SEHNR; CDR2 reads FQNEAQ (reference sequence). CDR3 length: 14 residues. With 2 bases removed from V and 3 bases from J, the gap between germline ends came to 11 bases. The CDR3 sequence is CASSLRDTIYEQYF. DNA of the CDR3: TGTGCCAGCAGCTTAAGGGACACGATCTACGAGCAGTACTTC.

The V call is TRBV29-1, the J call TRBJ1-3; D is unresolved. This CDR3 comprises 15 residues. Deletions cut 7 bases from V and 0 bases from J, with 16 bases between. Germline CDR1 reads SQVTM; CDR2 reads ANQGSEA. CDR3 sequence reads: CSGPGVEPSGNTIYF. CDR3 nucleotides: TGCAGCGGGCCCGGAGTCGAACCCTCTGGAAACACCATATATTTT.

A single count supports this clone. The chain couples TRBV5-1 to TRBJ2-5; D is unresolved. CDR1 and CDR2 (germline): SGHRS, YFSETQ. The CDR3 length is 13 residues. V was cut by 2 bases and J by 1 base, with 6 bases left in between. CDR3 coding DNA: TGCGCCAGCAGCTTCACAGCCCAAGAGACCCAGTACTTC. Residues: CASSFTAQETQYF.

The genes are TRBV27 and TRBJ1-5, with TRBD1 matching over 9 bases. CDR3 length: 15 amino acids. Germline V gene data show CDR1 as MNHEY and CDR2 as SMNVEV (reference sequence). Germline trimming cut 5 bases from V and 5 bases from J; bases unmatched to any gene: 7. The DNA of the CDR3 is TGTGCCAGCAGTCGGGATCGGACAGGGGATCAGCCCCAGCATTTT. The encoded protein is CASSRDRTGDQPQHF.

The V call is TRBV4-1, the J call TRBJ2-3; no clear D gene. CDR1 is MGHRA, CDR2 YSYEKL, per germline. The CDR3 totals 15 residues. Trimming left V 2 bases short and J 2 bases short, with 11 bases between. The CDR3: CASSQKQVLTDTQYF. CDR3 coding DNA: TGCGCCAGCAGCCAAAAGCAAGTCCTCACAGATACGCAGTATTTT.

This chain joins TRBV4-2 and TRBJ2-5; weak D call: TRBD2 (5 bases). This CDR3 is 17 amino acids long. V lost 2 bases to trimming and J lost 5 bases, with 21 bases between them. Looked up from germline, CDR1 is LGHNA and CDR2 is YNFKEQ. The CDR3 spells CASSQPISEGAAETQYF. The CDR3 coding sequence is TGTGCCAGCAGCCAACCCATTTCCGAGGGAGCGGCGGAGACCCAGTACTTC.

V is TRBV5-1 and J is TRBJ1-3; 7 bases fit TRBD1. J was trimmed by 4 bases and V by 0 bases; bases with no gene match: 10. The CDR3 consists of 17 residues. Germline V gene lookup returns CDR1 SGHRS and CDR2 YFSETQ. The CDR3 reads CASSLGDSKGGGNTIYF. Here the CDR3 DNA reads TGCGCCAGCAGCTTGGGGGACAGCAAAGGAGGGGGAAACACCATATATTTT.